The T cell receptor beta chain under discussion was sequenced for a study of cytomegalovirus exposure and HLA in healthy donors. Background on the study: Per a later analysis, the 666 first-cohort and 100 to 150 validation repertoires shared one platform.

CDR3 length: 14 amino acids. Trimming cost V 6 bases and J 7 bases, with 17 bases left between them. CDR1 is MNHEY, CDR2 SMNVEV, per germline (reference sequence). Assay: immunoSEQ multiplex PCR; the TCRdb copy retains only in-frame clones and omits some. The table shows under 350,000 clones, with approximately 86% occurring only once. This clone was found once. V and J are TRBV27 and TRBJ2-3; weak D call: TRBD1 (5 bases). The sequence was collected from a woman under 30 in good health and CMV-seronegative. The material sequenced was PBMCs. CDR3 bases: TGTGCCAGCAGCCCAGGATTGGGGCGGCATACGCAGTATTTT. It specifies CASSPGLGRHTQYF.